Shown below are 22 T cell receptor beta chains from a single sample sequenced in a study of T cell repertoires in cytomegalovirus infection. Antigens for these TCRs are unknown. MiXCR, run by TCRdb on the reads, gives a single entry per CDR3 protein. The data contain around 900,000 distinct CDR3 sequences, 25% to 40% of them singletons. The source was cultured CD8+ T cells from PBMCs, collected from culture after CMV antigen stimulation. These receptor sequences come from a human donor in good health (CMV status not recorded). Some clones in this sample may be carry-over from other donors' samples.

This clonotype was counted between two and nine times. The V and J genes are TRBV5-6 and TRBJ2-5, with 11 positions matching TRBD2. Trimming at V came to 4 bases and at J to 5 bases, leaving 7 bases not matched to a gene. The CDR3 length is 15 residues. Germline V gives CDR1 SGHDT, CDR2 YYEEEE. For the CDR3, the DNA is TGTGCCAGCAGCATACTAGCGGGGGCAGGGGAGACCCAGTACTTC. Residues: CASSILAGAGETQYF.

The chain joins TRBV4-2 to TRBJ2-1; 8 positions match TRBD2. There are 16 residues in the CDR3. Trimming removed 0 bases from V and 2 bases from J; junction bases left unmatched: 3. Germline CDR1 reads LGHNA; CDR2 reads YNFKEQ. CDR3 sequence: CASSQEVGGAYNEQFF. The CDR3 coding sequence is TGTGCCAGCAGCCAAGAGGTCGGGGGGGCCTACAATGAGCAGTTCTTC.

This clonotype has only a few counts. The V gene is TRBV4-2, the J gene TRBJ2-1; maybe TRBD2 (6 bases). V was shortened by 1 base and J by 4 bases, with 17 bases between the two germline ends. Germline lookup yields CDR1 LGHNA and CDR2 YNFKEQ. CDR3 size: 17 residues. The CDR3 region is CASSQVSGSGFYNEQFF. Here the CDR3 DNA reads TGTGCCAGCAGCCAAGTCTCGGGGAGCGGGTTTTACAATGAGCAGTTCTTC.

This CDR3 is CANRSPGGREAFF. Here the CDR3 DNA reads TGTGCCAATAGGTCCCCTGGGGGGAGAGAAGCTTTCTTT. The chain links TRBV19 to TRBJ1-1; TRBD1 might be the D (5 bases). This CDR3 is built from 13 residues. The V and J ends lost 10 bases and 8 bases respectively, with 20 bases between them. The germline V gene has CDR1 LNHDA and CDR2 SQIVND (reference sequence).

The chain has TRBV11-3 and TRBJ2-5; 9 bases match TRBD1. Trimming removed 0 bases from V and 5 bases from J; junction bases left unmatched: 7. Germline V CDR1 and CDR2: SGHNT, YENEEA. The CDR3 loop spans 16 amino acids. CDR3 bases: TGTGCCAGCAGCTTAGATGGAGGAACAGGGGGCGAGACCCAGTACTTC. Translation: CASSLDGGTGGETQYF.

At least ten counts were recorded for this clonotype. The chain uses TRBV14 and TRBJ2-5; D possibly corresponds to TRBD2 (6 bases). V lost 0 bases to trimming and J lost 4 bases, with 24 bases between them. Germline CDR1 SGHDN, CDR2 FVKESK. This CDR3 comprises 19 residues. CDR3: CASSQEIQRVTSASETQYF. The CDR3 nucleotides are TGTGCCAGCAGCCAAGAGATACAGCGGGTGACCTCCGCGTCAGAGACCCAGTACTTC.

This chain uses TRBV5-1 with TRBJ1-3; weak D call: TRBD1 (5 bases). Germline values: CDR1 SGHRS, CDR2 YFSETQ. The CDR3 sequence is 18 residues long. Trimming shortened V by 0 bases and J by 0 bases, and 16 bases separated the two germline ends. The CDR3 DNA reads TGCGCCAGCAGCTTGGGAGGCAGGGCCGCGACCTCTGGAAACACCATATATTTT. Translation gives CASSLGGRAATSGNTIYF. Complete variable domain (other parts from reference TRBV5-1 and TRBJ1-3): KAGVTQTPRYLIKTRGQQVTLSCSPISGHRSVSWYQQTPGQGLQFLFEYFSETQRNKGNFPGRFSGRQFSNSRSEMNVSTLELGDSALYLCASSLGGRAATSGNTIYFGEGSWLTVV.

The V call is TRBV12-3 or TRBV12-4, the J call TRBJ2-1, with TRBD1 identical over 7 bases. V lost 0 bases to trimming and J lost 4 bases; unmatched junction nucleotides: 6. The CDR3 contains 16 residues. This chain's CDR3 is CASSLASGTAYNEQFF. The CDR3 DNA sequence: TGTGCCAGCAGTTTAGCCTCCGGGACAGCATACAATGAGCAGTTCTTC.

The chain carries TRBV7-9 and TRBJ1-1; 7 nucleotides match TRBD1. V lost 5 bases and J lost 7; bases outside the gene matches: 10. The CDR3 has 14 amino acids. Germline loops: CDR1 SEHNR, CDR2 FQNEAQ (reference sequence). CDR3 sequence reads: CASSGDRTWDEAFF. For the CDR3, the DNA is TGTGCCAGCAGCGGGGACAGAACTTGGGATGAAGCTTTCTTT.

This clonotype was detected ten times or more. The chain couples TRBV7-2 to TRBJ1-4, with 8 bases lining up with TRBD1. V dropped 5 bases and J dropped 8; count of bases not matched to a gene: 4. This CDR3 has 13 residues. Germline values: CDR1 SGHTA, CDR2 FQGNSA. CDR3 residues: CASSLGQGEKLFF. CDR3 DNA sequence: TGTGCCAGCAGCCTAGGACAGGGCGAAAAACTGTTTTTT.

This clonotype was seen a few times. The chain employs TRBV6-5 and TRBJ1-1; D is ambiguous. The CDR3 sequence is 15 residues long. V was shortened by 0 bases and J by 8 bases, with 16 bases between the two germline ends. The V gene's germline CDR1 is MNHEY and CDR2 SVGAGI. The CDR3: CASSYSTYRLSEAFF. In nucleotides, the CDR3 is TGTGCCAGCAGTTACTCGACATATAGGTTATCCGAAGCTTTCTTT.

Notes on this clonotype: This may be a read error: a much more frequent sequence differs by one nucleotide. The J gene is TRBJ1-2, the V gene TRBV7-8; perhaps TRBD1 as D (6 bases). CDR1 is SGHVS and CDR2 is FQNEAQ in the germline V gene. Between the trimmed V and J ends, which lost 4 bases and 9 bases, there was a span of 30 bases. The CDR3 contains 18 residues. DNA of the CDR3: TGTGCCAGCAGCTCCCCCGGCGGGGGCGCGATTATTGGAGGTAGCTACACCTTC. As protein: CASSSPGGGAIIGGSYTF. Together with reference TRBV7-8 and TRBJ1-2, the CDR3 gives the full variable domain: GAGVSQSPRYKVAKRGQDVALRCDPISGHVSLFWYQQALGQGPEFLTYFQNEAQLDKSGLPSDRFFAERPEGSVSTLKIQRTQQEDSAVYLCASSSPGGGAIIGGSYTFGSGTRLTVV.

The chain couples TRBV12-3 or TRBV12-4 to TRBJ2-7; D may be TRBD1 or TRBD2 (6 bases each). This CDR3 region has 14 residues. V was shortened by 3 bases and J by 4 bases, with 13 bases between the two germline ends. This CDR3 reads CASSFEGGGYEQYF. CDR3 nucleotide sequence: TGTGCCAGCAGTTTTGAGGGGGGCGGGTACGAGCAGTACTTC.

This clonotype was detected only a few times. This chain uses TRBV7-2 with TRBJ2-2; 8 bases map to TRBD2. The length of the CDR3 is 16 residues. V was pared by 2 bases and J by 4 bases, with 6 bases of the junction left unmatched. Germline CDR1 and CDR2: SGHTA and FQGNSA. Written as DNA, the CDR3 is TGTGCCAGCAGCTTATATTGGCTAGCGGGCACCGGGGAGCTGTTTTTT. The encoded protein is CASSLYWLAGTGELFF. Looking up the rest from reference TRBV7-2 and TRBJ2-2 gives the full variable domain: GAGVSQSPSNKVTEKGKDVELRCDPISGHTALYWYRQSLGQGLEFLIYFQGNSAPDKSGLPSDRFSAERTGGSVSTLTIQRTQQEDSAVYLCASSLYWLAGTGELFFGEGSRLTVL.

This sequence joins TRBV27 and TRBJ2-7; D gene uncertain. CDR1 and CDR2 from the germline V gene are MNHEY and SMNVEV (reference sequence). The CDR3 runs 14 residues. With 5 bases removed from V and 4 bases from J, the gap between germline ends came to 15 bases. The CDR3 spells CASSLDPNRYEQYV. The CDR3 DNA reads TGTGCCAGCAGTCTCGACCCCAACCGGTACGAGCAGTACGTC.

The gene calls are TRBV25-1 and TRBJ2-7, with TRBD1 matching over 7 bases. The V gene end was trimmed by 4 bases and the J gene end by 2 bases; junction bases not matched to a gene: 2. Germline values: CDR1 MGHDK, CDR2 SYGVNS. The CDR3 runs to 13 residues. For the CDR3, the DNA is TGTGCCAGCAGTGTAGGGACAGCCTACGAGCAGTACTTC. This encodes CASSVGTAYEQYF.

This clonotype came up a few times. The V gene is TRBV6-2 or TRBV6-3, the J gene TRBJ1-2, with a weak D call TRBD1 (5 bases). Trimming shortened V by 7 bases and J by 7 bases, and 16 bases separated the two germline ends. The CDR3 loop spans 13 amino acids. Germline CDR1 and CDR2: MNHEY and SVGEGT. The CDR3 sequence is CASTPTDVGGYTF. In nucleotides, the CDR3 is TGTGCCAGCACCCCGACAGATGTGGGTGGCTACACCTTC.

The sample holds one count of this clonotype. The genes are TRBV24-1 and TRBJ2-1; TRBD2 matches 8 bases. This CDR3 region has 15 residues. The V segment lost 5 bases and the J segment 1 base; nucleotides outside the gene matches: 3. The germline gives CDR1 KGHDR, CDR2 SFDVKD. The CDR3 region is CATSVSGDSYNEQFF. The CDR3 bases are TGTGCCACCAGTGTTAGCGGGGATTCCTACAATGAGCAGTTCTTC.

This clonotype was observed a handful of times. V gene TRBV4-1 combines with J gene TRBJ1-2, with D possibly matching TRBD1 (6 bases). V dropped 1 base and J dropped 7 bases, with 16 bases sitting between them. CDR3 length equals 15 residues. CDR1 MGHRA and CDR2 YSYEKL come from the germline V gene. Here the CDR3 reads CASSQGPRGISGYTF. As DNA, the CDR3 is TGCGCCAGCAGCCAAGGCCCCAGGGGTATAAGTGGCTACACCTTC.

This clonotype came up once. A clone one base away is much larger, so this may be a read error. This chain links TRBV12-3 or TRBV12-4 with TRBJ1-2; no reliable D call. This CDR3 has 12 residues. CDR3 residues: CTSGRVNYGYTF. Written as DNA, the CDR3 is TGTACCAGCGGGAGGGTTAACTATGGCTACACCTTC.

The gene calls are TRBV6-4 and TRBJ2-1; 15 bases agree with TRBD2. The CDR3 is made up of 18 amino acids. With V trimmed by 6 bases and J by 0 bases, 6 bases remained unmatched. Germline loops: CDR1 MRHNA, CDR2 SNTAGT. The CDR3 DNA sequence: TGTGCCAGCAGCGGGACTAGCGGGGGGCAATACTCCTACAATGAGCAGTTCTTC. Residues: CASSGTSGGQYSYNEQFF.

The gene calls are TRBV7-9 and TRBJ2-3; 9 nucleotides align to TRBD1. Germline V gives CDR1 SEHNR, CDR2 FQNEAQ (reference sequence). The CDR3 contains 16 residues. The ends lost 5 bases at V and 2 bases at J; junction bases unmatched: 8. CDR3 DNA sequence: TGTGCCAGCAGCCCAAGGACAGGGGCTCCCACAGATACGCAGTATTTT. It is translated as CASSPRTGAPTDTQYF.